Listed below are T cell receptor beta chains from one sample, sequenced in a study of Graves' ophthalmopathy and Graves' hyperthyroidism. In TCRdb, the multiplex PCR reads were re-called with MiXCR into one record per CDR3 protein. There are approximately 410,000 distinct CDR3 sequences in the sample; roughly 14% occur only once, and about 7.3% lies in the top ten. The sequenced material came from peripheral blood. These receptors all come from a young woman with stable Graves' hyperthyroidism. The CDR3 runs from the conserved cysteine through the conserved F or W. Fields, in order: J gene, clone size, D gene, CDR3 length, V gene, CDR3 protein, CDR3 DNA. D genes are given only for firm matches. A row's size may be missing; if present it is once, few, many or a size class.

TRBJ1-1 many NA 16 TRBV5-1 CASSFNMRTGNTEAFF TGCGCCAGCAGCTTTAATATGAGGACGGGGAACACTGAAGCTTTCTTT
TRBJ1-1 many TRBD1 14 TRBV7-9 CASSEDRENTEAFF TGTGCCAGCAGCGAGGACAGGGAGAACACTGAAGCTTTCTTT
TRBJ1-6 few NA 15 TRBV5-1 CASSLGQRENSPLHF TGCGCCAGCAGCCTCGGACAGCGAGAGAATTCACCCCTCCACTTT
TRBJ1-6 NA NA 15 TRBV7-2 CASSLEQAADSPLHF TGTGCCAGCAGCTTAGAACAGGCGGCCGATTCACCCCTCCACTTT
TRBJ1-1 many NA 15 TRBV6-5 CASSFHGPMNTEAFF TGTGCCAGCAGTTTCCACGGGCCCATGAACACTGAAGCTTTCTTT
TRBJ2-4 many NA 17 TRBV12-3/TRBV12-4 CASSLARTVVAKNIKYF TGTGCCAGCAGTTTAGCGCGGACAGTGGTAGCCAAAAACATTAAGTACTTC
TRBJ1-1 NA NA 17 TRBV7-7 CASSLGLPGSRFTEAFF TGTGCTAGCAGCTTAGGGTTACCGGGGTCTCGTTTCACTGAAGCTTTCTTT
TRBJ2-7 many TRBD1 19 TRBV7-2 CASSSLRGSGTGSPLEQYF TGTGCCAGCAGCTCACTAAGGGGCTCCGGGACAGGGAGTCCCCTCGAGCAGTACTTC
TRBJ1-1 few NA 13 TRBV3-1 CASSQLTGTEAFF TGTGCCAGCAGCCAATTGACGGGTACTGAAGCTTTCTTT
TRBJ2-7 many NA 13 TRBV20-1 CSASGRSNYEQYF TGCAGTGCTAGTGGACGTAGTAATTACGAGCAGTACTTC
TRBJ2-3 NA NA 18 TRBV6-2/TRBV6-3 CASSPPARGAVVGDTQYF TGTGCCAGCAGCCCCCCGGCAAGGGGCGCCGTTGTAGGAGATACGCAGTATTTT
TRBJ2-5 NA TRBD2 15 TRBV12-3/TRBV12-4 CASSESGRGAETQYF TGTGCCAGCAGCGAAAGCGGGAGGGGGGCAGAGACCCAGTACTTC
TRBJ2-5 few TRBD2 15 TRBV6-1 CASRKSGGARETQYF TGTGCCAGCAGAAAAAGCGGGGGGGCCAGGGAGACCCAGTACTTC
TRBJ1-2 many TRBD1 16 TRBV6-5 CASSSTRQGVARGYTF TGTGCCAGCAGTTCCACAAGACAGGGGGTGGCGAGGGGCTACACCTTC
TRBJ2-2 many TRBD2 15 TRBV6-1 CASRKGGANTGELFF TGTGCCAGCAGAAAGGGAGGGGCGAACACCGGGGAGCTGTTTTTT
TRBJ2-5 NA NA 12 TRBV5-1 CASSPYQESQYF TGCGCCAGCAGCCCGTACCAAGAGTCCCAGTACTTC
TRBJ1-3 many NA 15 TRBV12-3/TRBV12-4 CASSFGRGAGNTIYF TGTGCCAGCAGTTTTGGCAGGGGAGCTGGAAACACCATATATTTT
TRBJ2-5 NA NA 18 TRBV2 CASSGRVRLALYQETQYF TGTGCCAGCAGCGGAAGGGTTCGTCTAGCGCTGTACCAAGAGACCCAGTACTTC
TRBJ1-2 many NA 14 TRBV7-2 CASSFPGPNYGYTF TGTGCCAGCAGCTTCCCAGGGCCGAACTATGGCTACACCTTC
TRBJ1-6 NA TRBD1 15 TRBV12-3/TRBV12-4 CASSLGQALGSHRHF TGTGCCAGTAGCTTGGGACAGGCCTTGGGATCACACCGCCACTTT
TRBJ1-1 NA NA 13 TRBV12-3/TRBV12-4 CASIRTRGREAFF TGTGCCAGCATTCGTACACGCGGTAGGGAAGCTTTCTTT